Listed below are T cell receptor beta chains from one sample, sequenced in a study of shared clonotypes between healthy human individuals. Produced via immunoSEQ multiplex PCR; TCRdb's table is partial and in-frame only. The sample lists approximately 470,000 clones; around 73% were seen once. The sequenced sample consisted of PBMCs. Receptors were obtained from a middle-aged woman in good health. Some clones in this sample may be carry-over from other donors' samples. The CDR3 runs from the conserved cysteine through the conserved F or W. D genes are given only for firm matches. The listing skips clone size in some rows; elsewhere it reads once, few, many or a size class.

-	TRBV5-6	-	14	TRBJ2-3	TGTGCCAGCAACTCCCGGAGATGGACAGATACGCAGTATTTT	CASNSRRWTDTQYF
TRBD2	TRBV18	-	16	TRBJ2-1	TGTGCCAGCTCTCTAAGTAGCGGGAGGGCCTTAAATGAGCAGTTCTTC	CASSLSSGRALNEQFF
-	TRBV12-1	few	16	TRBJ2-1	TGTGCCAGCAGCCCAGAACCGGGACAGATTAACAATGAGCAGTTCTTC	CASSPEPGQINNEQFF
-	TRBV7-9	-	10	TRBJ1-1	TGTGCCAGCAGCCGATCTGAAGCTTTCTTT	CASSRSEAFF
-	TRBV4-1	once	17	TRBJ1-5	TGCGCCAGCAGCCAATCCGTACCTTCGGGAAGCAATCAGCCCCAGCATTTT	CASSQSVPSGSNQPQHF
TRBD1	TRBV30	-	13	TRBJ2-1	TGTGCCTGGGGAGGACAGGGAGGCGATGAGCAGTTCTTC	CAWGGQGGDEQFF
TRBD1	TRBV27	few	13	TRBJ1-5	TGTGCCAGCACTGACAGGGGGCATCAGCCCCAGCATTTT	CASTDRGHQPQHF
-	TRBV10-2	-	19	TRBJ2-7	TGCGCCAGCAGTGACCCAGCCCGGGACTGGCTCCACCGAACCTACGAGCAGTACTTC	CASSDPARDWLHRTYEQYF
TRBD1	TRBV5-1	few	15	TRBJ2-5	TGCGCCAGCAGCTTAATGCCAGGGGGCCAAGAGACCCAGTACTTC	CASSLMPGGQETQYF
-	TRBV30	-	14	TRBJ2-7	TGTGCCTGGAGTGTAGGGGGTTCTAACTACGAGCAGTACTTC	CAWSVGGSNYEQYF
TRBD2	TRBV11-2	-	15	TRBJ2-3	TGTGCCAGCAGCTTACTAGCGGGTAGCACAGATACGCAGTATTTT	CASSLLAGSTDTQYF
-	TRBV27	few	16	TRBJ2-7	TGTGCCAGCAGTTCCCGCGGGGCGGGTTTGTTCTACGAGCAGTACTTC	CASSSRGAGLFYEQYF
-	TRBV5-6	-	15	TRBJ2-7	TGTGCCAGCAGCTGGTCGTACACCGGGACTTACGAGCAGTACTTC	CASSWSYTGTYEQYF
-	TRBV7-2	-	15	TRBJ1-2	TGTGCCAGCAGCTTAGGAGAGGGACGGGTCTATGGCTACACCTTC	CASSLGEGRVYGYTF
-	TRBV18	-	11	TRBJ2-3	TGTGCCAGCTCACCACACGATACGCAGTATTTT	CASSPHDTQYF
TRBD1	TRBV15	-	17	TRBJ2-7	TGTGCCACCAGCAGAATCAGACAGGGGGGCCTCTCCTACGAGCAGTACTTC	CATSRIRQGGLSYEQYF
TRBD2	TRBV5-1	-	16	TRBJ2-1	TGCGCCAGCAGCTTAGACTTAGCGGGTTCCTACAATGAGCAGTTCTTC	CASSLDLAGSYNEQFF
-	TRBV7-8	-	11	TRBJ2-1	TGTGCCAGCAGCTTACAGCGGGAGCAGTTCTTC	CASSLQREQFF
-	TRBV6-6	once	13	TRBJ1-5	TGTGCCAGCAGTTACACGGGCAATCAGCCCCAGCATTTT	CASSYTGNQPQHF
-	TRBV6-6	once	16	TRBJ2-3	TGTGCCAGCAGTTACGCCACAGGGACCCACACAGATACGCAGTATTTT	CASSYATGTHTDTQYF
TRBD1	TRBV19	-	14	TRBJ1-5	TGTGCCAGTAGTACCGGACAGGCGCTTGGGCCCCAGCATTTT	CASSTGQALGPQHF
-	TRBV7-3	once	12	TRBJ2-2	TGTGCCAGCAGCCAAAGGCTGGGGGAGCTGTTTTTT	CASSQRLGELFF
-	TRBV5-1	-	14	TRBJ2-7	TGCGCCAGCAGCCGGCCGGGACATACCTACGAGCAGTACTTC	CASSRPGHTYEQYF
-	TRBV19	-	16	TRBJ2-7	TGTGCCAGTAGCCCCCAGGTAGCGGAGAAGGCCTACGAGCAGTACTTC	CASSPQVAEKAYEQYF
-	TRBV4-2	-	13	TRBJ2-1	TGTGCCAGCAGCCAAGATAGCGCAACAGAGCAGTTCTTC	CASSQDSATEQFF
TRBD2	TRBV5-6	-	16	TRBJ2-7	TGTGCCAGCAGCATCCTAGCGGAGCAATCTTACTACGAGCAGTACTTC	CASSILAEQSYYEQYF
-	TRBV4-1	-	13	TRBJ1-2	TGCGCCAGCAGCCAAGGGGCAGAACATGGCTACACCTTC	CASSQGAEHGYTF
-	TRBV2	-	17	TRBJ1-3	TGTGCCAGCAGTGAAGCGGGTATTGGGAGCTCTGGAAACACCATATATTTT	CASSEAGIGSSGNTIYF
TRBD1	TRBV2	-	13	TRBJ1-5	TGTGCCGGCAGAGGGGAGGGGGCTCAGCCCCAGCATTTT	CAGRGEGAQPQHF
TRBD1	TRBV7-3	once	15	TRBJ2-2	TGTGCCAGCAGTACGCACCAGGGGGCCGCCGGGGAGCTGTTTTTT	CASSTHQGAAGELFF
TRBD1	TRBV27	-	17	TRBJ1-5	TGTGCCAGCAGTTTATCTGTCGGGACAGTAATTAATCAGCCCCAGCATTTT	CASSLSVGTVINQPQHF
TRBD2	TRBV6-1	-	16	TRBJ2-7	TGTGCCAGCAGTGAACTGGGACTAGCTTTCGCCTACGAGCAGTACTTC	CASSELGLAFAYEQYF
-	TRBV7-8	-	14	TRBJ1-5	TGTGCCAGCAGCTTACGGGACACTTATCAGCCCCAGCATTTT	CASSLRDTYQPQHF
TRBD1	TRBV18	-	17	TRBJ2-7	TGTGCCAGCTCACCGACGGTGGCCAGGACAGGGGTTTACGAGCAGTACTTC	CASSPTVARTGVYEQYF
-	TRBV23-1	-	12	TRBJ1-1	TGCGCCAGCAGTCACGCGAACACTGAAGCTTTCTTT	CASSHANTEAFF
-	TRBV9	-	14	TRBJ1-2	TGTGCCAGCAGCTCCGGGACAAGTTCCTATGGCTACACCTTC	CASSSGTSSYGYTF
TRBD1	TRBV7-9	-	15	TRBJ2-1	TGTGCCAGCAGCGACCCGGGACAGGGATACAATGAGCAGTTCTTC	CASSDPGQGYNEQFF
-	TRBV7-2	once	14	TRBJ1-1	TGTGCCAGCAGCTTAGGGGCCAAAAACACTGAAGCTTTCTTT	CASSLGAKNTEAFF
TRBD1	TRBV19	-	14	TRBJ2-7	TGTGCCAGTAGTATGGACAGGGAACGCTACGAGCAGTACTTC	CASSMDRERYEQYF